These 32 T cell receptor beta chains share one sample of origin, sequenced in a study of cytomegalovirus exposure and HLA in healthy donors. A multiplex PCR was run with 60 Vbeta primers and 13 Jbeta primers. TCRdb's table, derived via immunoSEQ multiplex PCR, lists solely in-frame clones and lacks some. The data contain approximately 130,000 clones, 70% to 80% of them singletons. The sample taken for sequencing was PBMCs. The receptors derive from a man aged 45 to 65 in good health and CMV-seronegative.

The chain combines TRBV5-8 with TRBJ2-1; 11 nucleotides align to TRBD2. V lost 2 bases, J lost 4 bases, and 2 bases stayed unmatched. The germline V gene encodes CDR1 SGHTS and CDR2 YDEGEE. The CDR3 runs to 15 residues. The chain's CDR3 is CASSLLAGAYNEQFF. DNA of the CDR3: TGTGCCAGCAGCTTACTAGCGGGAGCATACAATGAGCAGTTCTTC.

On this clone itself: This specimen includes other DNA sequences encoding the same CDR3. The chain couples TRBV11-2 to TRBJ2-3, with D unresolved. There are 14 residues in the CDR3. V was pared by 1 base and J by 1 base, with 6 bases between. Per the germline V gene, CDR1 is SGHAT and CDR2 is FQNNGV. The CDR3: CASSLVPGTDTQYF. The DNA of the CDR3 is TGTGCCAGCAGCTTAGTACCGGGCACAGATACGCAGTATTTT.

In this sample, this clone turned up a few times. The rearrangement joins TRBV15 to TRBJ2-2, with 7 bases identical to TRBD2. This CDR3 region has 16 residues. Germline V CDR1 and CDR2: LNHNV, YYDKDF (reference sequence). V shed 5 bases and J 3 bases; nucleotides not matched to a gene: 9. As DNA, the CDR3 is TGTGCCACCAGCTCCAGGGCCCTAGCGGACACCGGGGAGCTGTTTTTT. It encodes CATSSRALADTGELFF.

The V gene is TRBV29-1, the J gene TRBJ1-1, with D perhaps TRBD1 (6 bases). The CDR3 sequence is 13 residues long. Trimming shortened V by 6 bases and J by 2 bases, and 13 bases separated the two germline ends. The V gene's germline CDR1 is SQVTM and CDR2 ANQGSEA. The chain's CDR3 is CSVDRSLNTEAFF. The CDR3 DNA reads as TGCAGCGTCGACAGGTCCTTAAACACTGAAGCTTTCTTT. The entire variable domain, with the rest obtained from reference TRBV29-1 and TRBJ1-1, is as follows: SAVISQKPSRDICQRGTSLTIQCQVDSQVTMMFWYRQQPGQSLTLIATANQGSEATYESGFVIDKFPISRPNLTFSTLTVSNMSPEDSSIYLCSVDRSLNTEAFFGQGTRLTVV.

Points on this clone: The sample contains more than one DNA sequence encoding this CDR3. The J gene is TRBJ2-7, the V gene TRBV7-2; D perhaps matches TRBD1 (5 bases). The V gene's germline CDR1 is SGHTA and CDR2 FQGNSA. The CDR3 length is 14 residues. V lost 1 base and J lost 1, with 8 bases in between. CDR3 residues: CASSLGAGSYEQYF. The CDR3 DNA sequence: TGTGCCAGCAGCTTAGGGGCAGGGTCCTACGAGCAGTACTTC.

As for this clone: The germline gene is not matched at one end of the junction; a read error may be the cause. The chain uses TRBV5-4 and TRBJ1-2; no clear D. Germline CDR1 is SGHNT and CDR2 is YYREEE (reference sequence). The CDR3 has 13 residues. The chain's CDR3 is CASSLARNNGYTF. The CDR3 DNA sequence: TGTGCCAGCAGCTTGGCCCGTAACAATGGCTACACCTTC.

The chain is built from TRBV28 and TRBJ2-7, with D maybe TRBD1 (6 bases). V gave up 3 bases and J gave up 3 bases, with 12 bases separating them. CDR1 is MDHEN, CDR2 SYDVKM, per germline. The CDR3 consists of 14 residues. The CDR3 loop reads CASSFFQGYYEQYF. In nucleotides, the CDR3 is TGTGCCAGCAGTTTTTTCCAGGGGTACTACGAGCAGTACTTC.

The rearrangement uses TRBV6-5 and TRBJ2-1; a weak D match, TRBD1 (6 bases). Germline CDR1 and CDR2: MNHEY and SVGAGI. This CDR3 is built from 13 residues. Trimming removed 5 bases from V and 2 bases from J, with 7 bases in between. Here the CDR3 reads CASSTGPYNEQFF. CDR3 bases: TGTGCCAGCAGTACAGGGCCCTACAATGAGCAGTTCTTC.

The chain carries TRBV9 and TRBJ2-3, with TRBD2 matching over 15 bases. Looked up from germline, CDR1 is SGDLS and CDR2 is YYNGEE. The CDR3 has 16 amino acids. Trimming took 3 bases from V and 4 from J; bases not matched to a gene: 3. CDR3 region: CASSGTSGRVSDTQYF. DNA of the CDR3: TGTGCCAGCAGCGGGACTAGCGGGAGGGTTTCAGATACGCAGTATTTT.

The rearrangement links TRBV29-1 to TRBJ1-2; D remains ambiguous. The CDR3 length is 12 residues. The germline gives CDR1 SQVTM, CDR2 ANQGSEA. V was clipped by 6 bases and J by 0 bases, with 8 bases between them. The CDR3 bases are TGCAGCGTAAAGAGAGCTAACTATGGCTACACCTTC. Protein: CSVKRANYGYTF.

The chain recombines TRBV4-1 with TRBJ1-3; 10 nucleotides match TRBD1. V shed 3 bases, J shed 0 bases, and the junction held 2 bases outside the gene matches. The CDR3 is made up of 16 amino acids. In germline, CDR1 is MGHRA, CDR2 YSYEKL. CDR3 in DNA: TGCGCCAGCAGCCAGGACAGGGGGTACTCTGGAAACACCATATATTTT. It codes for CASSQDRGYSGNTIYF.

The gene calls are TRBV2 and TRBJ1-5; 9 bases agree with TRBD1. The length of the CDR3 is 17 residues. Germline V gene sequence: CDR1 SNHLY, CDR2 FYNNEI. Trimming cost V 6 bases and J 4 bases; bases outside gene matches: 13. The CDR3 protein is CASRLHSGTGLNQPQHF. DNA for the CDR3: TGTGCCAGCAGGCTCCATTCCGGGACAGGGTTAAATCAGCCCCAGCATTTT.

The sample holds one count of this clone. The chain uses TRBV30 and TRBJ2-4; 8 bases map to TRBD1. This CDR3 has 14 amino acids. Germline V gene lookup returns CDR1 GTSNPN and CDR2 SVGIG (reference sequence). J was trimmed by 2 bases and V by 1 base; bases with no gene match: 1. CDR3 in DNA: TGTGCCTGGAGTGCAGGGGGCCCCAAAAACATTCAGTACTTC. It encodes CAWSAGGPKNIQYF.

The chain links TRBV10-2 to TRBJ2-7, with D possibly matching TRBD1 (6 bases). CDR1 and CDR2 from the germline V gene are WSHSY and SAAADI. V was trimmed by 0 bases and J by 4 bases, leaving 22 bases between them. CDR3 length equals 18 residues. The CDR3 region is CASSESGQPLSSGYEQYF. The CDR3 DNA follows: TGCGCCAGCAGTGAGTCAGGACAGCCCTTATCCTCTGGTTACGAGCAGTACTTC.

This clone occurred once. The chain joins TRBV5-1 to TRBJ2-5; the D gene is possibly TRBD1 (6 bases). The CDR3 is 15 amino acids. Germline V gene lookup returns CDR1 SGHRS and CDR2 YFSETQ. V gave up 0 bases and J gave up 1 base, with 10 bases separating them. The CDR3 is CASSLDGTTQETQYF. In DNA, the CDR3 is TGCGCCAGCAGCTTGGACGGGACAACCCAAGAGACCCAGTACTTC.

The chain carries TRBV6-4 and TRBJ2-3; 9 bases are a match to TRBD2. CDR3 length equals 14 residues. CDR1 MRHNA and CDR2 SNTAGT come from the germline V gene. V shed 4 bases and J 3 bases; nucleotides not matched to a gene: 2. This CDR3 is CASSVAGGTDTQYF. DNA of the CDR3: TGTGCCAGCAGTGTTGCGGGAGGGACAGATACGCAGTATTTT.

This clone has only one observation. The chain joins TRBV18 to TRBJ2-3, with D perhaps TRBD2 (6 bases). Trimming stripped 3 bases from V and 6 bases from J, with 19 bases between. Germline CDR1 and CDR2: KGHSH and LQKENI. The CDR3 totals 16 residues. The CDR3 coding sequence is TGTGCCAGCTCACCTACGGCGGGATCTCGTTCGGATACGCAGTATTTT. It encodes CASSPTAGSRSDTQYF.

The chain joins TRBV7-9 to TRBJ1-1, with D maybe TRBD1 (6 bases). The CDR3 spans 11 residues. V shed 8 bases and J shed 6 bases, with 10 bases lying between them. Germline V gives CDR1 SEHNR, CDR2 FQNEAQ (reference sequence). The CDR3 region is CASLTGAEAFF. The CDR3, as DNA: TGTGCCAGCCTGACAGGAGCTGAAGCTTTCTTT.

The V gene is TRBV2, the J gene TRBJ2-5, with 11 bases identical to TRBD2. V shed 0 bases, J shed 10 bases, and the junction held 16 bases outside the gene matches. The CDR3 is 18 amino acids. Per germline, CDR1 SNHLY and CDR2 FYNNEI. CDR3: CASSEAQLAGDRRGGQYF. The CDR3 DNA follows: TGTGCCAGCAGTGAAGCGCAACTAGCGGGGGACCGAAGGGGGGGCCAGTACTTC.

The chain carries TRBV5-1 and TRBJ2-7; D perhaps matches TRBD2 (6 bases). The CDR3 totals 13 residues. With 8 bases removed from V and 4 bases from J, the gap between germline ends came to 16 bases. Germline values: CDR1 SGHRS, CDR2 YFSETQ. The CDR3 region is CASRTGREYEQYF. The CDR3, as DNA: TGCGCCAGTAGGACGGGTCGGGAGTACGAGCAGTACTTC.

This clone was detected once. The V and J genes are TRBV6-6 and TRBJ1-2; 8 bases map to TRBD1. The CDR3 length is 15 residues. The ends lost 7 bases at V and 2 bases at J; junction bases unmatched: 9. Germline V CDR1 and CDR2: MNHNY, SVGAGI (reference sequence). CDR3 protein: CASIGQGRANYGYTF. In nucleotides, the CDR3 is TGTGCCAGCATCGGACAGGGCCGGGCAAACTATGGCTACACCTTC.

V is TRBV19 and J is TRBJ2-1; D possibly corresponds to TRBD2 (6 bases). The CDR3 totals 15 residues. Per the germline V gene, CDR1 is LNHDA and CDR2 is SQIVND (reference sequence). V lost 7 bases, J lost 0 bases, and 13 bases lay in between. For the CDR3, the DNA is TGTGCCAGTACGTGGGCGGGGAGCTCCTACAATGAGCAGTTCTTC. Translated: CASTWAGSSYNEQFF.

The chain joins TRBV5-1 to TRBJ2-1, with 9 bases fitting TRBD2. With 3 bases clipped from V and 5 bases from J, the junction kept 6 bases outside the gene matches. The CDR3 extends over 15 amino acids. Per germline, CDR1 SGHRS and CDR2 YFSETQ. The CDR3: CASSSLAGVNNEQFF. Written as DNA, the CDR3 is TGCGCCAGCAGCTCCTTAGCGGGAGTAAACAATGAGCAGTTCTTC.

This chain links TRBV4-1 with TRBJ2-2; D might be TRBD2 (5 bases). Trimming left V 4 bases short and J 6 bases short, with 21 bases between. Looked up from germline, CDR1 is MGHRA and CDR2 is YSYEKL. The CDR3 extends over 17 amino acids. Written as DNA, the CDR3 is TGCGCCAGCAGCCTCCAAGGGAGTCGACCCCTCCCCGGGGAGCTGTTTTTT. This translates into CASSLQGSRPLPGELFF.

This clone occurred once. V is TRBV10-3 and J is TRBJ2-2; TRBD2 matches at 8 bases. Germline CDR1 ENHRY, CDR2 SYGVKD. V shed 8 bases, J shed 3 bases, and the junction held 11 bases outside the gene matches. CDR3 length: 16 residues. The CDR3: CAIARARGADTGELFF. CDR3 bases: TGTGCCATCGCTCGGGCGCGGGGGGCGGACACCGGGGAGCTGTTTTTT.

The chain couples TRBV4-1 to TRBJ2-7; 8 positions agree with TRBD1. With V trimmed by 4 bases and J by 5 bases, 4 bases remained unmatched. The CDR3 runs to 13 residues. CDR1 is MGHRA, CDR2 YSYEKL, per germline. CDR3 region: CASSLLTGDEQYF. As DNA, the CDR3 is TGCGCCAGCAGCCTACTGACAGGGGACGAGCAGTACTTC.

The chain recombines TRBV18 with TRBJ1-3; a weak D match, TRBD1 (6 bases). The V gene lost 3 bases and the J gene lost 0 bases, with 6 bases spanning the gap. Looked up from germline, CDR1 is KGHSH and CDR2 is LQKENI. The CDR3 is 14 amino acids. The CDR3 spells CASSPDSSGNTIYF. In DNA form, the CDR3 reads TGTGCCAGCTCACCGGACAGCTCTGGAAACACCATATATTTT.

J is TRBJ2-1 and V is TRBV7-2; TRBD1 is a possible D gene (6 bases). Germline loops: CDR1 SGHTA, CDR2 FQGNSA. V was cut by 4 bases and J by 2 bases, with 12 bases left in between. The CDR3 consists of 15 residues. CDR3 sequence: CASSSFGQPYNEQFF. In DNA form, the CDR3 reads TGTGCCAGCAGCTCTTTCGGACAGCCCTACAATGAGCAGTTCTTC.

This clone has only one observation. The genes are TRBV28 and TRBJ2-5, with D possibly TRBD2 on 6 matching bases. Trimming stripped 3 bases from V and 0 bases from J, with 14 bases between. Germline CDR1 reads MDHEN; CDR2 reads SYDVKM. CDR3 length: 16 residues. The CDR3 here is CASSLGVIADQETQYF. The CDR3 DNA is TGTGCCAGCAGTTTGGGGGTGATAGCGGACCAAGAGACCCAGTACTTC.

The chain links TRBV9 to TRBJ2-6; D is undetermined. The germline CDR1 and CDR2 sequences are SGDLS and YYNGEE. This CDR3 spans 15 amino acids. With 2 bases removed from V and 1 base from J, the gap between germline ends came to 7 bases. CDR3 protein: CASSVEKSGANVLTF. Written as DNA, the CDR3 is TGTGCCAGCAGCGTCGAGAAATCTGGGGCCAACGTCCTGACTTTC.

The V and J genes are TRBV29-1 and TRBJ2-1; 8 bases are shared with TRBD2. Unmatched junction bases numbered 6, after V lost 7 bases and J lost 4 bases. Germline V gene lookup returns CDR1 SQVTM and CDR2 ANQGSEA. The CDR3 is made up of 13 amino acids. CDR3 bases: TGCAGCGGAGTACTAGCGGCTTACAATGAGCAGTTCTTC. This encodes CSGVLAAYNEQFF.

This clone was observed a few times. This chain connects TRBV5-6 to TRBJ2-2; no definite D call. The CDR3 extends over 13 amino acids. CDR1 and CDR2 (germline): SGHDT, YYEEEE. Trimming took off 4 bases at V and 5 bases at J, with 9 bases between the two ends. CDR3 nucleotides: TGTGCCAGCAGCCTCCTAGGAACCGGGGAGCTGTTTTTT. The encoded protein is CASSLLGTGELFF.